This T cell receptor beta chain was recorded in a study of T cell changes during pregnancy in multiple sclerosis. Repertoires were generated with immunoSEQ multiplex PCR, while TCRdb's copy carries only in-frame clones and drops some. The sample shows about 76,000 clones, around nine tenths of them seen only once. The CDR3 covers 14 residues. With 3 bases removed from V and 5 bases from J, the gap between germline ends came to 11 bases. Looked up from germline, CDR1 is MDHEN and CDR2 is SYDVKM. This sequence was found in a female donor in good health, enrolled as a control in a pregnancy study. The specimen was peripheral blood, collected in the first trimester of pregnancy. J is TRBJ1-5 and V is TRBV28; the D gene is possibly TRBD1 (5 bases). CDR3 residues: CASSFGQGYQPQHF. The CDR3 bases are TGTGCCAGCAGTTTCGGCCAGGGTTATCAGCCCCAGCATTTT.